This TCR beta chain was observed in a study of cytomegalovirus exposure and HLA in healthy donors. 60 Vbeta and 13 Jbeta primers were used in PCR. The data were produced by immunoSEQ multiplex PCR, yet TCRdb's version contains in-frame clones alone and is incomplete. This sample yields roughly 180,000 clones, of which around 79% are seen a single time; roughly an eighth belongs to the top ten. The CDR3 spans 15 residues. The V segment lost 2 bases and the J segment 6 bases; nucleotides outside the gene matches: 7. Germline V gives CDR1 SEHNR, CDR2 FQNEAQ (reference sequence). The chain links TRBV7-9 to TRBJ2-7, with 10 bases identical to TRBD1. Sequencing was carried out using PBMCs. The clonotype comes from a man in his forties or fifties in good health and CMV-seropositive. The CDR3 DNA reads as TGTGCCAGCAGCTTATTCGGGGACAGGGGCAGCGAGCAGTACTTC. Its translation is CASSLFGDRGSEQYF.